Listed here are 27 T cell receptor beta chains from one sample, sequenced in a study of blood T cells in healthy people across ages. A second PCR of about 7 to 12 cycles used a sample-barcoded 5' primer and a J-beta primer mix. TCRdb re-analysed the 5' RACE reads in MiXCR, keeping a single row per CDR3 protein. The sample shows 800,000 to 1,000,000 distinct CDR3 sequences, under 50% of them seen only once. The sequenced material came from blood. These receptors were obtained from a man younger than 45 in good health.

This chain connects TRBV7-9 to TRBJ2-3, with D maybe TRBD2 (6 bases). Looked up from germline, CDR1 is SEHNR and CDR2 is FQNEAQ (reference sequence). The CDR3 covers 16 residues. V lost 5 bases and J 0 bases, leaving 15 bases between the germline ends. Written as DNA, the CDR3 is TGTGCCAGCAGCCCCCCCCCGGGGGTGAGCACAGATACGCAGTATTTT. This encodes CASSPPPGVSTDTQYF.

The rearrangement joins TRBV20-1 to TRBJ2-3; 9 bases line up with TRBD2. Germline CDR1 DFQATT, CDR2 SNEGSKA (reference sequence). This CDR3 contains 14 residues. V lost 0 bases and J lost 6; bases outside the gene matches: 4. CDR3 in amino acids: CSARETSGRDTQYF. The CDR3 DNA reads as TGCAGTGCTAGAGAGACTAGCGGTAGGGATACGCAGTATTTT.

The chain carries TRBV6-2 or TRBV6-3 and TRBJ1-5, with 7 bases aligning to TRBD1. The CDR3 has 14 residues. Germline assignment: CDR1 MNHEY and CDR2 SVGEGT. After removal of 5 bases from V and 5 bases from J, the junction contained 6 bases not matched to a gene. The CDR3 coding sequence is TGTGCCAGCAGTCACACCGACAGGGATCAGCCCCAGCATTTT. As protein: CASSHTDRDQPQHF.

V gene TRBV6-5 combines with J gene TRBJ2-1, with 9 bases fitting TRBD2. The junction had 8 bases not matched to a gene; V was cut back by 8 bases and J by 6 bases. CDR3 length: 14 residues. Per germline, CDR1 MNHEY and CDR2 SVGAGI. This CDR3 reads CASRRASGANEQFF. The CDR3, as DNA: TGTGCCAGCCGACGGGCTAGCGGGGCCAATGAGCAGTTCTTC.

J is TRBJ2-7 and V is TRBV28; D is unclear. CDR1 and CDR2 (germline): MDHEN, SYDVKM. The CDR3 runs to 14 residues. V shed 2 bases and J shed 7 bases, with 15 bases lying between them. The CDR3, as DNA: TGTGCCAGCAGTTTACCCCAGTCGCTGGGGGAGCAGTACTTC. It specifies CASSLPQSLGEQYF.

The chain links TRBV7-9 to TRBJ2-7; the D gene could be TRBD1 or TRBD2 (5 bases each). Germline V CDR1 and CDR2: SEHNR, FQNEAQ (reference sequence). The ends were cut back, 3 bases at V and 4 bases at J, with 13 bases in the middle. This CDR3 is 14 amino acids long. CDR3 sequence (DNA): TGTGCCAGCAGCTTTACCGGGACGCCTTACGAGCAGTACTTC. It encodes CASSFTGTPYEQYF.

V gene TRBV7-3 combines with J gene TRBJ2-6; 8 nucleotides agree with TRBD1. Germline trimming cut 5 bases from V and 0 bases from J; bases unmatched to any gene: 6. Germline V gene lookup returns CDR1 SGHTA and CDR2 FQGTGA. The CDR3 is 17 amino acids. CDR3 residues: CASSLQGQASGANVLTF. CDR3 in DNA: TGTGCCAGCAGCCTACAGGGACAGGCCTCTGGGGCCAACGTCCTGACTTTC.

This chain joins TRBV5-1 and TRBJ2-2; TRBD1 agrees at 9 bases. The J segment lost 6 bases and the V segment lost 4 bases, leaving 16 bases of the junction unmatched. CDR3 length: 18 amino acids. Germline V lookup: CDR1 SGHRS, CDR2 YFSETQ. The CDR3: CASSLQPGTGLGSGELFF. Here the CDR3 DNA reads TGCGCCAGCAGCCTTCAACCAGGGACAGGGCTGGGTTCCGGGGAGCTGTTTTTT.

This rearrangement joins TRBV10-3 to TRBJ2-4; a weak D match, TRBD1 (6 bases). Trimming pared 0 bases from V and 5 bases from J, leaving 11 bases between. The CDR3 sequence is 15 residues long. Germline CDR1 reads ENHRY; CDR2 reads SYGVKD. The DNA of the CDR3 is TGTGCCATCAGTGAGTCGTCGGCAGGGGAAAACATTCAGTACTTC. Amino acid sequence: CAISESSAGENIQYF.

V gene TRBV9 combines with J gene TRBJ2-3; D may be TRBD1 (6 bases). The CDR3 length is 15 residues. V dropped 2 bases and J dropped 0 bases, with 10 bases sitting between them. In germline, CDR1 is SGDLS, CDR2 YYNGEE. CDR3 sequence: CASSVDSSSTDTQYF. CDR3 in DNA: TGTGCCAGCAGCGTGGACAGCTCGAGCACAGATACGCAGTATTTT.

The genes are TRBV25-1 and TRBJ1-1, with D unclear. The V gene lost 2 bases and the J gene lost 11 bases, with 12 bases spanning the gap. The V gene's germline CDR1 is MGHDK and CDR2 SYGVNS. The CDR3 has 12 residues. The CDR3 spells CASSEGRGWAFF. CDR3 nucleotides: TGTGCCAGCAGTGAAGGTCGAGGGTGGGCTTTCTTT. Drawing the rest from reference TRBV25-1 and TRBJ1-1, the complete variable domain is EADIYQTPRYLVIGTGKKITLECSQTMGHDKMYWYQQDPGMELHLIHYSYGVNSTEKGDLSSESTVSRIRTEHFPLTLESARPSHTSQYLCASSEGRGWAFFGQGTRLTVV.

This clonotype was picked up many times. The chain employs TRBV12-3 or TRBV12-4 and TRBJ2-5, with 11 bases aligning to TRBD1. The V gene end was trimmed by 10 bases and the J gene end by 4 bases; junction bases not matched to a gene: 5. The CDR3 sequence is 13 residues long. The CDR3 DNA is TGTGCCACCATGGGGACAGGGGGAGAGACCCAGTACTTC. Protein product: CATMGTGGETQYF.

This clonotype was seen only a few times. V and J are TRBV7-2 and TRBJ2-7; 7 bases map to TRBD1. The length of the CDR3 is 13 residues. V lost 6 bases to trimming and J lost 4 bases; unmatched junction nucleotides: 6. The germline gives CDR1 SGHTA, CDR2 FQGNSA. The CDR3 reads CASSTQGWYEQYF. CDR3 sequence (DNA): TGTGCCAGCAGTACACAGGGGTGGTACGAGCAGTACTTC.

This clonotype was picked up a small number of times. This CDR3 reads CASSPRWPQETQYF. In nucleotides, the CDR3 is TGTGCCAGCAGTCCCCGATGGCCGCAAGAGACCCAGTACTTC. This chain connects TRBV28 to TRBJ2-5; D gene unclear. The length of the CDR3 is 14 residues. CDR1 and CDR2 (germline): MDHEN, SYDVKM. V lost 5 bases to trimming and J lost 2 bases, with 12 bases between them.

This clonotype was detected only once. The rearrangement uses TRBV5-1 and TRBJ1-4; D is perhaps TRBD1 (6 bases). V was trimmed by 1 base and J by 6 bases, leaving 22 bases between them. This CDR3 is 18 amino acids long. Germline CDR1 is SGHRS and CDR2 is YFSETQ. Here the CDR3 DNA reads TGCGCCAGCAGCTTGTCCACAGGAGGGGGGACGCGGGATGAAAAACTGTTTTTT. Encoded protein: CASSLSTGGGTRDEKLFF.

Notes on this clonotype: A read error may account for a junction end that differs from germline. The chain carries TRBV5-6 and TRBJ2-7, with 9 bases aligning to TRBD1. CDR1 and CDR2 (germline): SGHDT, YYEEEE. CDR3 length: 13 residues. CDR3 sequence: CASSWTGAYGQYF. As DNA, the CDR3 is TGTGCCAGCAGCTGGACAGGGGCCTACGGGCAGTACTTC.

The V and J genes are TRBV12-5 and TRBJ2-4; D is unresolved. V lost 2 bases to trimming and J lost 2 bases, with 7 bases between them. CDR1 is LGHNT, CDR2 FRNRAP, per germline. The CDR3 is 14 amino acids. The CDR3 here is CASGLPFTKNIQYF. DNA of the CDR3: TGTGCTAGTGGTTTGCCGTTCACCAAAAACATTCAGTACTTC.

A few counts support this clonotype. The rearrangement uses TRBV20-1 and TRBJ2-7; TRBD2 matches 10 bases. The CDR3 runs to 19 residues. J was trimmed by 1 base and V by 5 bases; bases with no gene match: 20. CDR1 is DFQATT, CDR2 SNEGSKA, per germline (reference sequence). The CDR3 nucleotides read TGCAGTGCTCCAGGGGGTAGCGGGGGGCTTACAAGCTTTTCCTACGAGCAGTACTTC. Translation: CSAPGGSGGLTSFSYEQYF.

The V call is TRBV10-3, the J call TRBJ2-2; D is unclear. CDR3 size: 15 residues. V shed 7 bases and J shed 7 bases, with 19 bases lying between them. Looked up from germline, CDR1 is ENHRY and CDR2 is SYGVKD. CDR3 in DNA: TGTGCCATCAATCGTATAGGGCAGGACCGCGGGGAGCTGTTTTTT. Encoded protein: CAINRIGQDRGELFF.

The gene calls are TRBV28 and TRBJ1-2; 8 positions agree with TRBD1. This CDR3 has 15 amino acids. CDR1 MDHEN and CDR2 SYDVKM come from the germline V gene. Unmatched junction bases numbered 9, after V lost 5 bases and J lost 4 bases. The CDR3 sequence is CASSKPGGTGYGYTF. CDR3 coding DNA: TGTGCCAGCAGTAAACCCGGGGGGACAGGCTATGGCTACACCTTC.

This clonotype has a single count. The chain recombines TRBV4-1 with TRBJ1-2, with D possibly TRBD1 on 6 matching bases. Trimming took off 3 bases at V and 6 bases at J, with 11 bases between the two ends. Per the germline V gene, CDR1 is MGHRA and CDR2 is YSYEKL. CDR3 size: 13 residues. CDR3 residues: CASSHGGGNGYTF. The CDR3 region has the DNA TGCGCCAGCAGCCACGGAGGGGGGAATGGCTACACCTTC.

The chain has TRBV3-1 and TRBJ2-1; the match to TRBD2 covers 10 bases. J was trimmed by 3 bases and V by 1 base; bases with no gene match: 6. Germline lookup yields CDR1 LGHDT and CDR2 YNNKEL (reference sequence). The CDR3 runs 17 residues. The CDR3 DNA reads TGTGCCAGCAGCCAAGCACGACTAGCGGGTTACTACAATGAGCAGTTCTTC. It specifies CASSQARLAGYYNEQFF.

The V and J genes are TRBV5-1 and TRBJ2-2; possibly TRBD2 for D (6 bases). Germline CDR1 reads SGHRS; CDR2 reads YFSETQ. V was cut by 0 bases and J by 7 bases, with 10 bases left in between. The CDR3 has 14 residues. CDR3 in DNA: TGCGCCAGCAGCTTGGGCGGGGCGGACGGGGAGCTGTTTTTT. Translation gives CASSLGGADGELFF.

In this sample, this clonotype turned up a few times. The V call is TRBV9, the J call TRBJ2-7; 11 bases align to TRBD2. This CDR3 contains 16 residues. Trimming cost V 2 bases and J 4 bases; bases outside gene matches: 8. Germline V gives CDR1 SGDLS, CDR2 YYNGEE. The CDR3 nucleotides read TGTGCCAGCAGCGTGGATCTAGCGGGGGGCCAGTACGAGCAGTACTTC. As protein: CASSVDLAGGQYEQYF.

The chain carries TRBV12-3 or TRBV12-4 and TRBJ1-2; D not resolved. The V and J ends lost 6 bases and 8 bases respectively, with 13 bases between them. This CDR3 comprises 12 residues. Here the CDR3 DNA reads TGTGCCAGCAGAGGGTTTATCCGGGGCTACACCTTC. Its protein is CASRGFIRGYTF.

The chain is built from TRBV10-3 and TRBJ2-1, with D hard to call. CDR1 and CDR2 from the germline V gene are ENHRY and SYGVKD. This CDR3 spans 17 amino acids. Deletions cut 0 bases from V and 8 bases from J, with 20 bases between. The DNA of the CDR3 is TGTGCCATCAGTGAGTCGATACAGTGGGATGGGATACATGAGCAGTTCTTC. Encoded protein: CAISESIQWDGIHEQFF.

This clonotype was observed once. The V and J genes are TRBV12-3 or TRBV12-4 and TRBJ2-3, with D uncertain. This CDR3 is built from 15 residues. V gave up 5 bases and J gave up 9 bases, with 21 bases separating them. For the CDR3, the DNA is TGTGCCAGCAGTCTCGCCACCGTTAGTAAAGACACGCAGTATTTT. Encoded protein: CASSLATVSKDTQYF.